One and the same sample provided the 6 T cell receptor beta chains below, sequenced in a study of cytomegalovirus exposure and HLA in healthy donors. Primers included in the PCR were 60 Vbeta and 13 Jbeta primers. The protocol was immunoSEQ multiplex PCR, while the TCRdb copy is restricted to in-frame clones and leaves out a portion. The data include about 46,000 clones; the top ten clones carry under 1.4%. The source material was PBMCs. These receptors were obtained from a woman aged 35 to 49 in good health and CMV-seronegative.

The chain links TRBV2 to TRBJ2-3; 12 positions match TRBD2. CDR1 SNHLY and CDR2 FYNNEI come from the germline V gene. The V segment lost 6 bases and the J segment 4 bases; nucleotides outside the gene matches: 8. The CDR3 runs to 16 residues. The CDR3 DNA reads as TGTGCCAGCAGGAAAGGGACTAGCGGGTGGTCAGATACGCAGTATTTT. It codes for CASRKGTSGWSDTQYF.

The chain has TRBV9 and TRBJ1-3; no firm D call. Germline CDR1 reads SGDLS; CDR2 reads YYNGEE. V lost 0 bases, J lost 1 base, and 11 bases lay in between. This CDR3 comprises 16 residues. The CDR3 loop is CASSVEPGPSGNTIYF. CDR3 in DNA: TGTGCCAGCAGCGTAGAACCAGGCCCTTCTGGAAACACCATATATTTT.

The CDR3 loop reads CASSADSALRGYTF. The CDR3 nucleotides are TGCGCCAGCAGCGCTGACAGCGCACTCAGGGGCTACACCTTC. The chain joins TRBV5-1 to TRBJ1-2; D is possibly TRBD1 (5 bases). Germline CDR1 and CDR2: SGHRS and YFSETQ. The CDR3 runs 14 residues. V was shortened by 4 bases and J by 8 bases, with 18 bases between the two germline ends.

About this clone itself: At one end, the junction sequence differs from germline, possibly due to a read error. This rearrangement joins TRBV4-1 to TRBJ2-2, with 10 bases identical to TRBD1. Germline V CDR1 and CDR2: MGHRA, YSYEKL. This CDR3 is 13 amino acids long. This chain's CDR3 is CASRDRGTGELFF. CDR3 bases: TGCGCGAGCAGGGACAGGGGAACCGGGGAGCTGTTTTTT.

The chain joins TRBV14 to TRBJ2-7; D is uncertain. V was trimmed by 4 bases and J by 3 bases, leaving 10 bases between them. Germline CDR1 reads SGHDN; CDR2 reads FVKESK. The CDR3 is 13 amino acids. The CDR3 DNA is TGTGCCAGCAGCCCCCAGCGCGACTACGAGCAGTACTTC. Translated, it gives CASSPQRDYEQYF.

This rearrangement joins TRBV11-3 to TRBJ2-1; 16 bases line up with TRBD2. With 4 bases clipped from V and 9 bases from J, the junction kept 6 bases outside the gene matches. This CDR3 is 16 amino acids long. The germline CDR1 and CDR2 sequences are SGHNT and YENEEA. The DNA for the CDR3 is TGTGCCAGCAGCTCGGGACTAGCGGGAGGGGCGGGTGAGCAGTTCTTC. Its translation is CASSSGLAGGAGEQFF.